This T cell receptor (beta chain) was captured by sequencing in a study of blood T cell repertoires in COVID-19. The table came from immunoSEQ multiplex PCR; TCRdb's copy has only in-frame clones and leaves some out. Among about 220,000 clones listed, approximately 80% were seen once. The junction had 12 bases not matched to a gene; V was cut back by 0 bases and J by 2 bases. There are 18 residues in the CDR3. The V gene's germline CDR1 is SGHKS and CDR2 YYEKEE (reference sequence). The sequenced material came from peripheral blood. This chain joins TRBV5-5 and TRBJ2-7; TRBD1 matches at 9 bases. This clonotype originated in a man aged 25 to 45 with active or convalescent COVID-19. The CDR3 here is CASSLAVGDRDLPYEQYF. CDR3 nucleotides: TGTGCCAGCAGCTTGGCCGTTGGGGACAGGGATTTACCCTACGAGCAGTACTTC.